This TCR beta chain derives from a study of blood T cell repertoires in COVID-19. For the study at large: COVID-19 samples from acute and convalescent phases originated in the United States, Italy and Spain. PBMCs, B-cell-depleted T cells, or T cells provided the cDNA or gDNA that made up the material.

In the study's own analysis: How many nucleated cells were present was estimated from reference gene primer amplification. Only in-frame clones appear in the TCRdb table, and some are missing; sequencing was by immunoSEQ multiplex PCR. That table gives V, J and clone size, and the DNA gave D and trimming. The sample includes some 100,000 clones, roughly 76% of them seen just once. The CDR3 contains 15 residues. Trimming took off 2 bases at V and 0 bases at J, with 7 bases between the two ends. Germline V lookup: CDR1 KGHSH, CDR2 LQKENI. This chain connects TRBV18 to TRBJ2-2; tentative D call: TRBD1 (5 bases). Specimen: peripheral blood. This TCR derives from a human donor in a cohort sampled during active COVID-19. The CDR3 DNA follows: TGTGCCAGCTCACCAAGGACATCGAACACCGGGGAGCTGTTTTTT. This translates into CASSPRTSNTGELFF.